These 30 T cell receptor beta chains were sequenced from one sample in a study of T cell repertoires in cytomegalovirus infection. From the reads, TCRdb called clonotypes with MiXCR, one entry per CDR3 protein. The profile covers 700,000 to 950,000 distinct CDR3 sequences, with around a third appearing a single time and 12% taken by the ten largest. Their antigen targets remain unknown. The sequenced sample was cultured CD8+ T cells from PBMCs, obtained from culture after CMV antigen stimulation. These receptors were collected from a human donor in good health (CMV status not recorded). Some clones in this sample may be carry-over from other donors' samples.

This chain links TRBV6-5 with TRBJ1-4; TRBD1 matches 11 bases. Germline-derived CDR1 and CDR2 are MNHEY and SVGAGI. This CDR3 is built from 16 residues. V lost 6 bases and J lost 7; bases outside the gene matches: 10. The CDR3 loop is CASRRRDRGYREKLFF. The CDR3 DNA sequence: TGTGCCAGCAGACGCCGGGACAGGGGGTATCGTGAAAAACTGTTTTTT.

The V gene is TRBV7-3, the J gene TRBJ2-1; D unclear. Germline V gives CDR1 SGHTA, CDR2 FQGTGA. V lost 3 bases, J lost 0 bases, and 12 bases lay in between. The CDR3 is 16 amino acids. The CDR3 nucleotides read TGTGCCAGCAGCTTCCCCGTCCGAAGCTCCTACAATGAGCAGTTCTTC. Translation: CASSFPVRSSYNEQFF. Combining the CDR3 with reference TRBV7-3 and TRBJ2-1 gives the whole variable domain GAGVSQTPSNKVTEKGKYVELRCDPISGHTALYWYRQSLGQGPEFLIYFQGTGAADDSGLPNDRFFAVRPEGSVSTLKIQRTERGDSAVYLCASSFPVRSSYNEQFFGPGTRLTVL.

This clonotype has a count of ten or more. At one end the junction does not follow the germline gene, possibly because of a read error. The rearrangement uses TRBV7-7 and TRBJ2-2; 8 bases agree with TRBD1. CDR1 is SSHAT and CDR2 is FNYEAQ in the germline V gene (reference sequence). CDR3 length: 17 amino acids. Here the CDR3 DNA reads TGTGCTAGCAGCTTACCCCTGACAGGGGCCGGCACCGGGGAGCTGTTTTTT. Amino acids: CASSLPLTGAGTGELFF.

The V and J genes are TRBV7-9 and TRBJ1-2; D perhaps matches TRBD1 (5 bases). CDR3 size: 15 residues. Trimming stripped 4 bases from V and 6 bases from J, with 18 bases between. CDR1 and CDR2 from the germline V gene are SEHNR and FQNEAQ (reference sequence). For the CDR3, the DNA is TGTGCCAGCAGCTCTCATTGGGGGGATGCTGATGGCTACACCTTC. Translation: CASSSHWGDADGYTF.

This clonotype was seen once. CDR3 in amino acids: CASSYSKGTYEQYV. As DNA, the CDR3 is TGTGCCAGCAGTTACTCGAAGGGGACCTACGAGCAGTACGTC. This chain joins TRBV6-8 and TRBJ2-7, with D perhaps TRBD1 (5 bases). The V end lost 0 bases, the J end lost 2 bases, and 8 bases lay between the germline ends. From germline, CDR1 is MNHGY and CDR2 SAAAGT. This CDR3 is 14 amino acids long.

This clonotype was found a few times. V is TRBV7-2 and J is TRBJ2-1, with TRBD2 as a possible D gene (5 bases). The V end was cut by 5 bases, the J end by 15 bases, with 20 bases between. Germline-derived CDR1 and CDR2 are SGHTA and FQGNSA. This CDR3 has 13 residues. CDR3 sequence reads: CASSPGSPRYGFF. The CDR3 DNA reads as TGTGCCAGCAGCCCGGGATCCCCCCGGTATGGGTTCTTC.

This clonotype occurred once. The rearrangement uses TRBV6-5 and TRBJ2-7; TRBD1 matches at 8 bases. The CDR3 length is 15 residues. Germline V CDR1 and CDR2: MNHEY, SVGAGI. With V trimmed by 0 bases and J by 8 bases, 9 bases remained unmatched. CDR3 sequence reads: CASSYSGTGGDQQYF. The CDR3 coding sequence is TGTGCCAGCAGTTACTCGGGGACAGGAGGGGACCAGCAGTACTTC.

This clonotype has a handful of counts. At one of its ends the junction is not consistent with the germline gene, which may arise from a read error. V and J are TRBV6-2 or TRBV6-3 and TRBJ2-3; no reliable D call. The CDR3 has 11 amino acids. Germline CDR1 reads MNHEY; CDR2 reads SVGEGT. Here the CDR3 reads CASSYGSTEHF. The CDR3 bases are TGTGCCAGCAGTTACGGTTCAACCGAGCATTTT.

This clonotype was counted at least ten times. The junction departs from germline at one end; a sequencing error may be responsible. The genes are TRBV6-2 or TRBV6-3 and TRBJ2-5; D is unresolved. The CDR3 is 11 residues long. Germline loops: CDR1 MNHEY, CDR2 SVGEGT. The CDR3: CASRKGYVMHF. In nucleotides, the CDR3 is TGTGCCAGCAGGAAGGGCTATGTCATGCACTTC.

The J gene is TRBJ2-7, the V gene TRBV10-2; the match to TRBD1 covers 9 bases. In germline, CDR1 is WSHSY, CDR2 SAAADI. The trim removed 6 bases at V and 4 bases at J, leaving 4 bases unmatched. The CDR3 contains 13 residues. In nucleotides, the CDR3 is TGCGCCAGCAGGGACAGGGGTTCTTACGAGCAGTACTTC. Its translation: CASRDRGSYEQYF.

This clonotype was detected many times. CDR3 DNA: TGTGCCAGCAGCTTGGGACAGGGTTTCATCCATGAGCAGTTCTTC. Translating gives CASSLGQGFIHEQFF. This chain links TRBV7-2 with TRBJ2-1, with 9 bases matching TRBD1. With V trimmed by 3 bases and J by 8 bases, 8 bases remained unmatched. The CDR3 covers 15 residues. CDR1 is SGHTA and CDR2 is FQGNSA in the germline V gene.

The chain uses TRBV27 and TRBJ2-1; 12 nucleotides match TRBD1. Germline values: CDR1 MNHEY, CDR2 SMNVEV (reference sequence). The V and J ends lost 2 bases and 9 bases, in that order; junction bases with no gene match: 2. The CDR3 sequence is 14 residues long. In DNA, the CDR3 is TGTGCCAGCAGTTTAGGGACAGGGGGCTTTGAGCAGTTCTTC. This codes for CASSLGTGGFEQFF.

This clonotype came up a few times. This chain connects TRBV7-8 to TRBJ2-5; D not certain. V was clipped by 3 bases and J by 5 bases, with 13 bases between them. The CDR3 runs to 14 residues. Looked up from germline, CDR1 is SGHVS and CDR2 is FQNEAQ. The CDR3 DNA is TGTGCCAGCAGCTTTCCTTCTGGGATGGAGACCCAGTACTTC. It encodes CASSFPSGMETQYF. Using reference TRBV7-8 and TRBJ2-5 for the parts outside the CDR3, the full variable domain is GAGVSQSPRYKVAKRGQDVALRCDPISGHVSLFWYQQALGQGPEFLTYFQNEAQLDKSGLPSDRFFAERPEGSVSTLKIQRTQQEDSAVYLCASSFPSGMETQYFGPGTRLLVL.

At least ten counts were recorded for this clonotype. The J gene is TRBJ1-5, the V gene TRBV6-2 or TRBV6-3; TRBD1 aligns across 8 bases. The germline gives CDR1 MNHEY, CDR2 SVGEGT. Germline trimming cut 0 bases from V and 3 bases from J; bases unmatched to any gene: 1. CDR3 size: 15 residues. CDR3 in DNA: TGTGCCAGCAGTTACTCGACAGGGGACAATCAGCCCCAGCATTTT. Its protein is CASSYSTGDNQPQHF.

To note about this clonotype: Being one base from a much bigger clone, this may be a read error. The gene calls are TRBV12-3 or TRBV12-4 and TRBJ2-7; 11 bases match TRBD1. This CDR3 region has 14 residues. J was trimmed by 3 bases and V by 6 bases; bases with no gene match: 4. The CDR3 sequence is CASSSGTGGYEQYV. The CDR3 coding sequence is TGTGCCAGCAGCTCCGGGACAGGGGGCTACGAGCAGTACGTC.

The sample holds many counts of this clonotype. The V gene is TRBV7-9, the J gene TRBJ2-7; D is ambiguous. The CDR3 totals 13 residues. Germline loops: CDR1 SEHNR, CDR2 FQNEAQ (reference sequence). V lost 5 bases, J lost 3 bases, and 11 bases lay in between. This chain's CDR3 is CASSPPGGYEQYF. CDR3 DNA sequence: TGTGCCAGCAGCCCTCCAGGTGGCTACGAGCAGTACTTC.

The V call is TRBV5-6, the J call TRBJ1-5; D perhaps matches TRBD1 (5 bases). Trimming stripped 5 bases from V and 8 bases from J, with 20 bases between. Germline V gene data show CDR1 as SGHDT and CDR2 as YYEEEE. This CDR3 comprises 15 residues. CDR3 protein: CASRSTRDEGKPQHF. CDR3 sequence (DNA): TGTGCCAGCAGATCAACCCGGGACGAGGGAAAGCCCCAGCATTTT.

This clonotype came up a few times. The chain employs TRBV20-1 and TRBJ2-5; 8 bases map to TRBD2. Trimming removed 0 bases from V and 4 bases from J; junction bases left unmatched: 10. The CDR3 has 16 amino acids. Germline-derived CDR1 and CDR2 are DFQATT and SNEGSKA (reference sequence). The CDR3 region has the DNA TGCAGTGCTAGAGATCGAGAACTAGCGGTGGGAGAGACCCAGTACTTC. This gives the protein CSARDRELAVGETQYF.

The table lists this clonotype with many counts. The rearrangement uses TRBV7-8 and TRBJ2-3, with TRBD2 matching over 15 bases. J was trimmed by 0 bases and V by 5 bases; bases with no gene match: 9. This CDR3 contains 19 residues. Per the germline V gene, CDR1 is SGHVS and CDR2 is FQNEAQ. Written as DNA, the CDR3 is TGTGCCAGCAGCCCGGGGACTAGCGGGGGGCCTATGAGCACAGATACGCAGTATTTT. It yields the protein CASSPGTSGGPMSTDTQYF.

This clonotype showed up many times. The rearrangement joins TRBV7-2 to TRBJ2-5; a possible D gene is TRBD2 (5 bases). The germline V gene has CDR1 SGHTA and CDR2 FQGNSA. The CDR3 length is 14 residues. V lost 1 base to trimming and J lost 4 bases, with 10 bases between them. The CDR3 region is CASSLVGAPETQYF. In nucleotides, the CDR3 is TGTGCCAGCAGCTTAGTGGGAGCCCCAGAGACCCAGTACTTC.

The chain combines TRBV5-5 with TRBJ2-1, with D unclear. The V and J ends lost 0 bases and 8 bases respectively, with 9 bases between them. Germline loops: CDR1 SGHKS, CDR2 YYEKEE (reference sequence). The CDR3 is 13 residues long. The CDR3 sequence is CASSLGLYDEQFF. The CDR3 DNA reads as TGTGCCAGCAGCTTGGGCCTTTACGATGAGCAGTTCTTC.

This clonotype has just a few counts. The chain links TRBV6-1 to TRBJ2-4; 11 nucleotides line up with TRBD2. CDR3 length: 17 residues. After removal of 6 bases from V and 8 bases from J, the junction contained 15 bases not matched to a gene. Per germline, CDR1 MNHNS and CDR2 SASEGT. CDR3 in amino acids: CASSENDPSGGLDIQYF. Here the CDR3 DNA reads TGTGCCAGCAGCGAAAATGACCCTAGCGGGGGGCTAGACATTCAGTACTTC.

The chain has TRBV6-8 and TRBJ2-3; D perhaps matches TRBD1 (6 bases). Germline loops: CDR1 MNHGY, CDR2 SAAAGT. The CDR3 extends over 15 amino acids. Trimming stripped 2 bases from V and 0 bases from J, with 9 bases between. The CDR3 nucleotides read TGTGCCAGCAGTTACGACAGGCCTAGCACAGATACGCAGTATTTT. The encoded protein is CASSYDRPSTDTQYF.

A remark on this clonotype: Just one base apart from a much larger clone, this may be a read error. This rearrangement joins TRBV7-2 to TRBJ2-3; TRBD2 agrees at 7 bases. The CDR3 sequence is 18 residues long. The V gene's germline CDR1 is SGHTA and CDR2 FQGNSA. V trimming: 3 bases; J trimming: 2 bases; junction bases outside the gene matches: 14. The CDR3 nucleotides are TGTGCCAGCAGCTTTGGACTAGTGGGGGGAGGGGACACAGATACGCAGTATTTT. Amino acids: CASSFGLVGGGDTDTQYF.

This sequence joins TRBV6-6 and TRBJ2-2; 7 bases match TRBD2. Trimming took 7 bases from V and 6 from J; bases not matched to a gene: 14. In germline, CDR1 is MNHNY, CDR2 SVGAGI (reference sequence). The CDR3 extends over 16 amino acids. The CDR3 DNA is TGTGCCAGCACCCCTGGGGCGGGGGTTCAGTCCGGGGAGCTGTTTTTT. It encodes CASTPGAGVQSGELFF.

V usage is TRBV6-2 or TRBV6-3 and J usage is TRBJ1-1; D unclear. Trimming removed 8 bases at V and 0 bases at J, with 31 bases between. From germline, CDR1 is MNHEY and CDR2 SVGEGT. The CDR3 spans 20 residues. This CDR3 is CASPPAPLLAPDLMNTEAFF. The CDR3 DNA reads TGTGCCAGCCCACCAGCACCCCTACTCGCCCCGGACCTCATGAACACTGAAGCTTTCTTT.

This clonotype was recorded at least ten times. This chain joins TRBV7-2 and TRBJ2-5; the D gene could be TRBD1 or TRBD2 (5 bases each). CDR1 SGHTA and CDR2 FQGNSA come from the germline V gene. There are 16 residues in the CDR3. Trimming removed 1 base at V and 4 bases at J, with 16 bases between. CDR3 nucleotide sequence: TGTGCCAGCAGCTTAGTGTGGGACGCCACTGGAGAGACCCAGTACTTC. Its translation is CASSLVWDATGETQYF. The whole variable domain, remainder taken from reference TRBV7-2 and TRBJ2-5, is GAGVSQSPSNKVTEKGKDVELRCDPISGHTALYWYRQSLGQGLEFLIYFQGNSAPDKSGLPSDRFSAERTGGSVSTLTIQRTQQEDSAVYLCASSLVWDATGETQYFGPGTRLLVL.

This clonotype was recorded many times. V gene TRBV7-8 combines with J gene TRBJ2-1, with unresolved D. Germline lookup yields CDR1 SGHVS and CDR2 FQNEAQ. The CDR3 is 12 residues long. With 2 bases removed from V and 7 bases from J, the gap between germline ends came to 6 bases. CDR3 loop: CASSLNRNEQFF. CDR3 in DNA: TGTGCCAGCAGCTTAAACCGGAATGAGCAGTTCTTC.

This clonotype was seen more than once but under ten times. The chain links TRBV20-1 to TRBJ2-7; 8 bases are shared with TRBD1. The V gene's germline CDR1 is DFQATT and CDR2 SNEGSKA (reference sequence). V trimming: 1 base; J trimming: 1 base; junction bases outside the gene matches: 24. CDR3 length equals 21 residues. The CDR3 region is CSARVSPTGVATLMESYEQYF. DNA of the CDR3: TGCAGTGCTAGAGTGAGCCCGACAGGGGTGGCTACACTAATGGAGTCCTACGAGCAGTACTTC.

V gene TRBV25-1 combines with J gene TRBJ1-2, with D possibly matching TRBD1 (6 bases). With 4 bases removed from V and 5 bases from J, the gap between germline ends came to 11 bases. The CDR3 covers 13 residues. Germline assignment: CDR1 MGHDK and CDR2 SYGVNS. The DNA of the CDR3 is TGTGCCAGCAGTGTAGGCAGGGGATATGGCTACACCTTC. Its protein is CASSVGRGYGYTF.